The 5 T cell receptor beta chains below all came from one sample that was sequenced in a study of identical twins (dated by TCRdb to 2016 to 2018). The library came from 5' RACE. Sequenced using an Illumina HiSeq 2000. The public reads were reanalyzed by TCRdb: fastp trimming at Q25, MiXCR alignment, in-frame beta chains only. Every entry covers one CDR3 protein and lists the most common genes and DNA from its rows. This sample holds about 660,000 distinct CDR3 sequences; over 8.5% were observed only once. Clones ranked in the top ten supply about 0.98% of the sample. The same specimen was also included in a second study, on yellow fever vaccine responses in identical twins.

The specimen was PBMCs. Every receptor here comes from a woman in her late teens or twenties in good health.

This sequence joins TRBV18 and TRBJ2-1; no clear D. The V and J ends lost 2 bases and 7 bases respectively, with 12 bases between them. Germline V gene lookup returns CDR1 KGHSH and CDR2 LQKENI. The CDR3 runs to 14 residues. The CDR3 DNA follows: TGTGCCAGCTCACCAATTTCGGGTTCGAATGAGCAGTTCTTC. Its protein is CASSPISGSNEQFF.

This clonotype was recorded a few times. J is TRBJ2-3 and V is TRBV30; 9 nucleotides match TRBD1. Germline V lookup: CDR1 GTSNPN, CDR2 SVGIG (reference sequence). CDR3 size: 14 residues. V trimming: 1 base; J trimming: 4 bases; junction bases outside the gene matches: 3. The CDR3 protein is CAWSGTGVADTQYF. In DNA, the CDR3 is TGTGCCTGGAGTGGGACAGGGGTCGCAGATACGCAGTATTTT.

The gene calls are TRBV5-1 and TRBJ2-5; 7 nucleotides line up with TRBD2. The V gene end was trimmed by 0 bases and the J gene end by 2 bases; junction bases not matched to a gene: 13. The CDR3 is made up of 18 amino acids. The germline CDR1 and CDR2 sequences are SGHRS and YFSETQ. The CDR3 DNA sequence: TGCGCCAGCAGCTTGGTCGGCTTTGGCGGACTAGAACAAGAGACCCAGTACTTC. It specifies CASSLVGFGGLEQETQYF.

This chain connects TRBV30 to TRBJ2-7; the match to TRBD2 covers 8 bases. CDR1 is GTSNPN and CDR2 is SVGIG in the germline V gene (reference sequence). This CDR3 has 13 amino acids. After removal of 3 bases from V and 6 bases from J, the junction contained 7 bases not matched to a gene. The CDR3 sequence is CAWRGDGGAEQYF. In nucleotides, the CDR3 is TGTGCCTGGAGAGGGGACGGGGGGGCCGAGCAGTACTTC.

The chain is built from TRBV12-3 or TRBV12-4 and TRBJ2-7; 7 positions match TRBD2. The CDR3 contains 13 residues. Germline trimming cut 5 bases from V and 7 bases from J; bases unmatched to any gene: 8. This chain's CDR3 is CASSRDYTGEQYF. CDR3 DNA: TGTGCCAGCAGTCGGGACTACACGGGAGAGCAGTACTTC.